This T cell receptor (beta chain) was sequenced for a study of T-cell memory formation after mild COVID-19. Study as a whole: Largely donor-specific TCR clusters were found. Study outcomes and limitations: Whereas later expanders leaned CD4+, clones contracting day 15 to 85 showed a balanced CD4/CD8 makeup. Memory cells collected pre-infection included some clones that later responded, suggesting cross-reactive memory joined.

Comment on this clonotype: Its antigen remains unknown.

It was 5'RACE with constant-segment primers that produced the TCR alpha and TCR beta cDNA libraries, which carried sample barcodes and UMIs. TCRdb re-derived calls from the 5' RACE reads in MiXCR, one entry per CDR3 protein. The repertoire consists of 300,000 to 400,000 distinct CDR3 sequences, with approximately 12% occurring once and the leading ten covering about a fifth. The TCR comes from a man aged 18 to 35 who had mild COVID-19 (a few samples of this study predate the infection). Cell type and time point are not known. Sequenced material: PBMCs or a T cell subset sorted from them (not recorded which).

CDR3 nucleotide sequence: TGTGCCAGCAGCCAGGACAGGGGGGGCTACGAGCAGTACTTC. Translated: CASSQDRGGYEQYF. The V gene is TRBV28, the J gene TRBJ2-7; 10 bases map to TRBD1. The CDR3 loop spans 14 amino acids. CDR1 is MDHEN and CDR2 is SYDVKM in the germline V gene. After removal of 6 bases from V and 3 bases from J, the junction contained 5 bases not matched to a gene.